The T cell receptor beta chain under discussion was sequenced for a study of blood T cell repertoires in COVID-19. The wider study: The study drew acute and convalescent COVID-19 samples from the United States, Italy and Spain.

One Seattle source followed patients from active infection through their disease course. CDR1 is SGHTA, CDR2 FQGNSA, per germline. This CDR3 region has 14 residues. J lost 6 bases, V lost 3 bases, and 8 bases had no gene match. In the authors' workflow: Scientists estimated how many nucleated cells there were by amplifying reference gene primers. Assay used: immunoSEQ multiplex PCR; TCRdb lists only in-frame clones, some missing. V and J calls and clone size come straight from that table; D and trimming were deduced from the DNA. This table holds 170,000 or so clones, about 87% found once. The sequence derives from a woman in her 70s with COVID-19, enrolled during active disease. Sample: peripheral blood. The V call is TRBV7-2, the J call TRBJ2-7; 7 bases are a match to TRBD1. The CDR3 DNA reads TGTGCCAGCAGCTTTCAGGGCGACAGGGCCGAGCAGTACTTC. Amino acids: CASSFQGDRAEQYF.